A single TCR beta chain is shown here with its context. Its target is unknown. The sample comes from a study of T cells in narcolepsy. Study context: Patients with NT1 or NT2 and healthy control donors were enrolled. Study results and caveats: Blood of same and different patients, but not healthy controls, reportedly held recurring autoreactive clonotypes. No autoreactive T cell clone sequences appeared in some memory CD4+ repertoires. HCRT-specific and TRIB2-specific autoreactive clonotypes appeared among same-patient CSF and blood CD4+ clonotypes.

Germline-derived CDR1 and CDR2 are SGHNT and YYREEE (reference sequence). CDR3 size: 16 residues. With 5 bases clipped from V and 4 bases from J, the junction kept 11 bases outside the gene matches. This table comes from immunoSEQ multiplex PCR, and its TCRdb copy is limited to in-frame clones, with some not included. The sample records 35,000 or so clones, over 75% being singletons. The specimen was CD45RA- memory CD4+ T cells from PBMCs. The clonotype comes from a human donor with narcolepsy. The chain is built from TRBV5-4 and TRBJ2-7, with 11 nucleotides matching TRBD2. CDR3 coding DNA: TGTGCCAGCAGTCCTGCCGGTAGCGGGGGGGCTTACGAGCAGTACTTC. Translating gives CASSPAGSGGAYEQYF.